A selection of T cell receptor beta chains follows, all from one sample in a study of cytomegalovirus exposure and HLA in healthy donors. Assay used: immunoSEQ multiplex PCR; TCRdb lists only in-frame clones, some missing. Among approximately 170,000 clones, about 80% were seen once, and the ten largest hold 1.5% to 1.7%. The sequencing sample was made of PBMCs. The receptors originated from a middle-aged man in good health and CMV-seronegative. Both conserved end residues are part of each CDR3. The D gene is left open where the match is weak. Expanded clones are given a class, and other clones once, few, many or no size at all.

TRBJ2-6,.,.,TRBV5-1,TGCGCCAGCAGCTCCTTGACATTTAGCTCTGGGGCCAACGTCCTGACTTTC,CASSSLTFSSGANVLTF
TRBJ2-1,.,.,TRBV7-2,TGTGCCAGCAGCCCTCCCCCCCTCTCCTACAATGAGCAGTTCTTC,CASSPPPLSYNEQFF
TRBJ2-3,.,TRBD1,TRBV28,TGTGCCAGCAGGCCTTCACAGGGGGCTGGAACAGATACGCAGTATTTT,CASRPSQGAGTDTQYF
TRBJ2-3,.,.,TRBV18,TGTGCCAGCTCACCAGGGGGGGATACGCAGTATTTT,CASSPGGDTQYF
TRBJ1-1,.,.,TRBV28,TGTGCCAGCAGCCCCAAGGGGATGGGGAACACTGAAGCTTTCTTT,CASSPKGMGNTEAFF
TRBJ2-1,.,TRBD2,TRBV7-3,TGTGCCAGCAGCTTAACCCCAGCGGGAGAGACGGAGCAGTTCTTC,CASSLTPAGETEQFF
TRBJ2-1,.,.,TRBV2,TGTGCCAGCACCTTGACAGGGGCTAGCGGGATTTACAATGAGCAGTTCTTC,CASTLTGASGIYNEQFF
TRBJ2-1,.,TRBD2,TRBV6-1,TGTGCCAGCAGCCTACGGGAGGCCGGTTACAATGAGCAGTTCTTC,CASSLREAGYNEQFF
TRBJ1-4,.,.,TRBV6-6,TGTGCCAGCAGTTACTTGGGACTGACTAATGAAAAACTGTTTTTT,CASSYLGLTNEKLFF
TRBJ2-1,.,TRBD1,TRBV25-1,TGTGCCAGCAGGCGGGGGACAGGGAACAATGAGCAGTTCTTC,CASRRGTGNNEQFF
TRBJ2-5,.,.,TRBV28,TGTGCCAGCAGTTTATGGGGGACTGGCGGAGAGACCCAGTACTTC,CASSLWGTGGETQYF
TRBJ1-1,once,TRBD1,TRBV29-1,TGCAGCGTGGGGGGACAGGTCGCCAACACTGAAGCTTTCTTT,CSVGGQVANTEAFF
TRBJ1-2,.,.,TRBV5-6,TGTGCCAGCAGCCCAAGACGGGGTGGCTATGGCTACACCTTC,CASSPRRGGYGYTF
TRBJ1-2,.,TRBD1,TRBV5-6,TGTGCCAGCAGCTCCACAGGGGTAGGTTATGGCTACACCTTC,CASSSTGVGYGYTF
TRBJ2-6,.,.,TRBV27,TGTGCCAGCAGCCCCGCCGGTGATGTCAACGGCCTGACTTTC,CASSPAGDVNGLTF
TRBJ2-7,.,TRBD2,TRBV2,TGTGCCAGCAGTGAGAACGAGGGAGGGCTATCAGACGAGCAGTACTTC,CASSENEGGLSDEQYF
TRBJ2-2,.,TRBD2,TRBV7-8,TGTGCCACCCAGTGGGGGGGTCTGACCGGGGAGCTGTTTTTT,CATQWGGLTGELFF
TRBJ2-2,.,TRBD2,TRBV4-1,TGCGCCAGCAGCCAAGAAGTAGGGACTAGCGGCACCGGGGAGCTGTTTTTT,CASSQEVGTSGTGELFF
TRBJ2-2,once,TRBD2,TRBV19,TGTGCCAGTAGTAGGACTAGCGAGAACGCGAACACCGGGGAGCTGTTTTTT,CASSRTSENANTGELFF
TRBJ1-3,.,.,TRBV6-1,TGTGCCAGCAGTGTAGGGAGACGGTACTCTGGAAACACCATATATTTT,CASSVGRRYSGNTIYF
TRBJ2-1,.,TRBD2,TRBV9,TGTGCCAGCAGCGTAGAGCGGGAGGTATACAATGAGCAGTTCTTC,CASSVEREVYNEQFF
TRBJ1-2,.,.,TRBV28,TGTGCCACTTATTCCACGGGGGGCTACACCTTC,CATYSTGGYTF
TRBJ1-5,few,TRBD1,TRBV19,TGTGCCAGTAGTAGGGACAGAGATCAGCCCCAGCATTTT,CASSRDRDQPQHF